A few counts support the clone carrying this TCR beta chain. CDR1 and CDR2 from the germline V gene are MNHEY and SVGEGT. This CDR3 has 14 residues. Trimming removed 4 bases at V and 0 bases at J, with 7 bases between. This entry comes from a study of blood T cell repertoires in COVID-19. Per the study methods: Reference gene primer amplification in the assay estimated nucleated cell counts. Sequencing was performed with immunoSEQ multiplex PCR; in TCRdb, only in-frame clones are kept and a portion is missing. V, J and clone size are taken as reported in that table, and D and trimming were inferred from the DNA itself. The repertoire has about 180,000 clones, around 83% of them found once; the top ten carry 1.5% to 1.7%.

The rearrangement joins TRBV6-2 or TRBV6-3 to TRBJ2-1; a possible D gene is TRBD1 (5 bases). Sequenced: peripheral blood. The TCR originated in a human donor in a cohort sampled during active COVID-19. CDR3 region: CASSLDSSYNEQFF. DNA of the CDR3: TGTGCCAGCAGTTTAGACAGCTCCTACAATGAGCAGTTCTTC.